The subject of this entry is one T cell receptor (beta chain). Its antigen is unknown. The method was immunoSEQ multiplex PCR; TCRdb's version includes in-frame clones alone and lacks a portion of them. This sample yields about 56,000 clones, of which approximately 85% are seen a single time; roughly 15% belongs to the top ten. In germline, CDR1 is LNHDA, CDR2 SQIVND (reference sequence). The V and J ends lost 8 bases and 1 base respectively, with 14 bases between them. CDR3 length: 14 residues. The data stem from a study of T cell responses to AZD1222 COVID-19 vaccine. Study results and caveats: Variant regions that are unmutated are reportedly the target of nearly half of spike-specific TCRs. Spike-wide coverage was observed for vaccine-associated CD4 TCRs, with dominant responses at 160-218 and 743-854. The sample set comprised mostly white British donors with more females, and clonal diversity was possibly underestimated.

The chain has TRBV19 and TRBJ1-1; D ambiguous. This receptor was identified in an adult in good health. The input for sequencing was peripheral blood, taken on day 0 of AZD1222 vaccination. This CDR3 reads CASVKEAENTEAFF. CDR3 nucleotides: TGTGCCAGTGTTAAGGAGGCAGAGAACACTGAAGCTTTCTTT.